The 3 T cell receptor beta chains in this list originate from one sample, sequenced in a study of long-term antiretroviral therapy in people with HIV. The libraries were made with immunoSEQ v3.0 at survey level. Assay used: immunoSEQ multiplex PCR; TCRdb lists only in-frame clones, some missing. The data show tens of thousands of clones, about four fifths seen once. The source was unsorted PBMCs, collected 0.4 years before starting antiretroviral therapy. The receptors here all came from a man aged 18-30 years with HIV.

To note about this clone: An end of the junction differs from the germline gene, which may be a read error. This chain joins TRBV7-7 and TRBJ2-2; TRBD2 aligns across 11 bases. This CDR3 has 19 amino acids. Germline V gene sequence: CDR1 SSHAT, CDR2 FNYEAQ (reference sequence). This CDR3 reads CASSLETGLAGGRTGELFF. The CDR3 bases are TGTGCTAGCAGCTTAGAGACAGGTCTAGCGGGAGGACGAACCGGGGAGCTGTTTTTT.

CDR3 sequence: CASSKTGGAKNIQYF. CDR3 DNA sequence: TGTGCCAGCAGTAAGACAGGGGGAGCCAAAAACATTCAGTACTTC. The rearrangement joins TRBV28 to TRBJ2-4; 9 nucleotides line up with TRBD1. The CDR3 spans 15 residues. The V and J ends lost 5 bases and 0 bases, in that order; junction bases with no gene match: 2. From germline, CDR1 is MDHEN and CDR2 SYDVKM.

The V gene is TRBV30, the J gene TRBJ1-2, with D perhaps matching TRBD1 (5 bases). The CDR3 is 11 amino acids. Trimming shortened V by 5 bases and J by 4 bases, and 8 bases separated the two germline ends. CDR1 is GTSNPN and CDR2 is SVGIG in the germline V gene (reference sequence). This CDR3 is CAWDRGYGYTF. The CDR3 coding sequence is TGTGCCTGGGACAGAGGCTATGGCTACACCTTC.